Shown below are 8 T cell receptor beta chains from a single sample sequenced in a study of T cells in Graves' hyperthyroidism and ophthalmopathy. RNA transcripts gave rise to amplified TCR beta CDR3 regions. HTBI primers drove first-round RT-PCR of the TCR CDR3. From the multiplex PCR reads, TCRdb called clonotypes with MiXCR, one entry per CDR3 protein. The sample includes some 720,000 distinct CDR3 sequences, 16% of them seen just once. Sequencing was performed on blood. All receptors derive from a man aged 18-30 years with Graves' hyperthyroidism.

Ten or more counts support this clonotype. V gene TRBV28 combines with J gene TRBJ1-1; unclear D gene. V lost 5 bases and J lost 5, with 15 bases in between. Per the germline V gene, CDR1 is MDHEN and CDR2 is SYDVKM. CDR3 length equals 14 residues. CDR3 sequence (DNA): TGTGCCAGCAGTCCAGTAGGATCTCTAACTGAAGCTTTCTTT. Protein: CASSPVGSLTEAFF.

The chain employs TRBV10-3 and TRBJ2-5; unclear D gene. Trimming removed 3 bases from V and 0 bases from J, with 14 bases in between. The germline V gene has CDR1 ENHRY and CDR2 SYGVKD. The CDR3 loop spans 16 amino acids. The DNA for the CDR3 is TGTGCCATCAGTGACCAAATAACAGAGAACCAAGAGACCCAGTACTTC. Its protein is CAISDQITENQETQYF.

This clonotype was seen many times. The chain combines TRBV28 with TRBJ2-5; tentatively, D is TRBD2 (5 bases). V lost 3 bases and J lost 5, with 16 bases in between. Germline lookup yields CDR1 MDHEN and CDR2 SYDVKM. The CDR3 extends over 15 amino acids. This chain's CDR3 is CASSLIISRGETQYF. CDR3 in DNA: TGTGCCAGCAGTTTGATCATTTCCCGCGGGGAGACCCAGTACTTC. The full variable domain, its missing parts supplied by reference TRBV28 and TRBJ2-5, is DVKVTQSSRYLVKRTGEKVFLECVQDMDHENMFWYRQDPGLGLRLIYFSYDVKMKEKGDIPEGYSVSREKKERFSLILESASTNQTSMYLCASSLIISRGETQYFGPGTRLLVL.

V is TRBV9 and J is TRBJ1-6; D unresolved. V lost 0 bases, J lost 7 bases, and 11 bases lay in between. This CDR3 comprises 15 residues. Germline assignment: CDR1 SGDLS and CDR2 YYNGEE. Written as DNA, the CDR3 is TGTGCCAGCAGCGTAGCTACAGAACAGAATTCACCCCTCCACTTT. It translates to CASSVATEQNSPLHF.

This clonotype was counted a few times. The CDR3 reads CAISDWETGTDTQYF. The CDR3 bases are TGTGCCATCAGTGACTGGGAAACGGGCACAGATACGCAGTATTTT. The chain couples TRBV10-3 to TRBJ2-3; D is uncertain. This CDR3 has 15 amino acids. Per germline, CDR1 ENHRY and CDR2 SYGVKD. V gave up 3 bases and J gave up 1 base, with 11 bases separating them.

There are many counts of this clonotype. The chain combines TRBV7-2 with TRBJ2-5; 11 nucleotides match TRBD2. J gave up 4 bases and V 3 bases, and 7 bases lay outside the gene matches. This CDR3 is 16 amino acids long. The V gene's germline CDR1 is SGHTA and CDR2 FQGNSA. CDR3 protein: CASSFTLAGGGETQYF. CDR3 DNA sequence: TGTGCCAGCAGCTTTACGCTAGCGGGAGGAGGAGAGACCCAGTACTTC.

The table lists this clonotype with a few counts. This CDR3 is CASSLSAGVRYEQFF. The CDR3 DNA sequence: TGTGCCAGCTCGTTATCAGCGGGAGTCCGCTATGAGCAGTTCTTC. V and J are TRBV18 and TRBJ2-1; 8 bases line up with TRBD2. Germline V gene lookup returns CDR1 KGHSH and CDR2 LQKENI. J was trimmed by 8 bases and V by 6 bases; bases with no gene match: 12. The CDR3 contains 15 residues.

The chain combines TRBV30 with TRBJ2-7; possibly TRBD1 for D (5 bases). Germline V gene lookup returns CDR1 GTSNPN and CDR2 SVGIG (reference sequence). The V end lost 2 bases, the J end lost 2 bases, and 13 bases lay between the germline ends. The CDR3 extends over 14 amino acids. Written as DNA, the CDR3 is TGTGCCTGGAGTCCGACCCCAGGGACCTACGAGCAGTACTTC. Its protein product is CAWSPTPGTYEQYF.